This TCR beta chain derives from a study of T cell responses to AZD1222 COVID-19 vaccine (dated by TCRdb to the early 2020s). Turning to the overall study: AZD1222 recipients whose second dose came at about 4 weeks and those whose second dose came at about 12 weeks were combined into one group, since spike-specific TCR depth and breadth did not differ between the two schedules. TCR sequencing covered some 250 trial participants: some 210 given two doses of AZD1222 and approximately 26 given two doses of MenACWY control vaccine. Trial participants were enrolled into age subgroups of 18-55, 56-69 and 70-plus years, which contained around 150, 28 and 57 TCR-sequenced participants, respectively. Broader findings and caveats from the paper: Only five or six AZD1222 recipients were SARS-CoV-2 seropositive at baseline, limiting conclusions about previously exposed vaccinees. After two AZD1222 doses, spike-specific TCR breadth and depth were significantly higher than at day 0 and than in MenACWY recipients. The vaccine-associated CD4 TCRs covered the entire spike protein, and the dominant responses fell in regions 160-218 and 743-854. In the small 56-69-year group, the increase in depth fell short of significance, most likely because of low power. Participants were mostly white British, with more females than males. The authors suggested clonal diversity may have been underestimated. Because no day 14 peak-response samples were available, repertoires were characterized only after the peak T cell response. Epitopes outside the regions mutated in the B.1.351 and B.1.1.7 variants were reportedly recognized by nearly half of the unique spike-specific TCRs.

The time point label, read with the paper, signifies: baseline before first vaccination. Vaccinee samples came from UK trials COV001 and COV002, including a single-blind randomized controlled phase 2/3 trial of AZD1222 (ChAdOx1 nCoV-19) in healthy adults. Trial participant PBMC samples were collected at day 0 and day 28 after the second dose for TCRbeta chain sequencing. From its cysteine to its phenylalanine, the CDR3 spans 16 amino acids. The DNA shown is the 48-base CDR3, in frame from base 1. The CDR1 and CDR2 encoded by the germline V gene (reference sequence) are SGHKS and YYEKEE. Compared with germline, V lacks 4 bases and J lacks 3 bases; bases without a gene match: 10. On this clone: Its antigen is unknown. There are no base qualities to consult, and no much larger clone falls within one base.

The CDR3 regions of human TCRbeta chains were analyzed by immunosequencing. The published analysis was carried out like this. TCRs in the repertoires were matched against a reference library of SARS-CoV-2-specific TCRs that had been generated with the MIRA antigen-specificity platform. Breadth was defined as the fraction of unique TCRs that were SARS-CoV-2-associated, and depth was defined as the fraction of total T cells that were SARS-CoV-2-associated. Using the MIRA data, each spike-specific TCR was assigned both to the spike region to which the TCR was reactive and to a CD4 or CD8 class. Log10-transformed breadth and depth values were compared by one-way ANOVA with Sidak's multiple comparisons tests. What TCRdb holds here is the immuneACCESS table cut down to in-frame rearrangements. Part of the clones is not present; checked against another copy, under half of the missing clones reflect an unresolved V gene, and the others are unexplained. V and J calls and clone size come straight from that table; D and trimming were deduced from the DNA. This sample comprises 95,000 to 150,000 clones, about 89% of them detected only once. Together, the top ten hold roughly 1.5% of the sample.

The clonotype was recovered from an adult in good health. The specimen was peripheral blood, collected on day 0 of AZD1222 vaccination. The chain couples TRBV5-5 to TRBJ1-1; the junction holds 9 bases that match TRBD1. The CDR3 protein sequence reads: CASSIGQGMGYTEAFF. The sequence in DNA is TGTGCCAGCAGCATAGGACAGGGGATGGGGTACACTGAAGCTTTCTTT.